The 19 T cell receptor beta chains listed next were all sequenced from one sample in a study of identical twins. TCRdb analysed the 5' RACE reads with MiXCR anew, one entry per CDR3 protein. The table lists about 530,000 distinct CDR3 sequences, 20% to 25% of them singletons, with around 0.48% in the top ten. These data were also reused for a study on yellow fever vaccine responses in identical twins.

Input material: CD4+ T cells sorted from blood. These TCRs come from a woman under 30 in good health.

V is TRBV28 and J is TRBJ1-5; the D gene is possibly TRBD1 (5 bases). This CDR3 region has 16 residues. From germline, CDR1 is MDHEN and CDR2 SYDVKM. The V end lost 6 bases, the J end lost 5 bases, and 20 bases lay between the germline ends. The CDR3 coding sequence is TGTGCCAGCAGGCGTAACGGGGGAAATTGGGATCAGCCCCAGCATTTT. As protein: CASRRNGGNWDQPQHF. Full variable domain (rest looked up from reference TRBV28 and TRBJ1-5): DVKVTQSSRYLVKRTGEKVFLECVQDMDHENMFWYRQDPGLGLRLIYFSYDVKMKEKGDIPEGYSVSREKKERFSLILESASTNQTSMYLCASRRNGGNWDQPQHFGDGTRLSIL.

This clonotype has a handful of counts. The chain combines TRBV20-1 with TRBJ1-6, with unresolved D. CDR1 DFQATT and CDR2 SNEGSKA come from the germline V gene (reference sequence). The CDR3 runs 15 residues. The germline V and J ends were trimmed by 3 bases and 0 bases, with 9 bases remaining between them. DNA of the CDR3: TGCAGTGCTAGGGTGTCCAGCTCCTATAATTCACCCCTCCACTTT. The encoded protein is CSARVSSSYNSPLHF.

The J gene is TRBJ2-2, the V gene TRBV27; unclear D gene. The germline gives CDR1 MNHEY, CDR2 SMNVEV (reference sequence). V was clipped by 3 bases and J by 7 bases, with 9 bases between them. The CDR3 totals 13 residues. CDR3 protein: CASSFSPNGELFF. For the CDR3, the DNA is TGTGCCAGCAGTTTTTCGCCCAACGGGGAGCTGTTTTTT.

The sample holds a few counts of this clonotype. The gene calls are TRBV4-1 and TRBJ2-1; 11 bases are shared with TRBD2. Germline CDR1 is MGHRA and CDR2 is YSYEKL. The CDR3 contains 17 residues. With 1 base clipped from V and 2 bases from J, the junction kept 4 bases outside the gene matches. The CDR3 spells CASSQVETSGAYNEQFF. The CDR3 region has the DNA TGCGCCAGCAGCCAAGTTGAGACTAGCGGGGCCTACAATGAGCAGTTCTTC.

The J gene is TRBJ2-3, the V gene TRBV12-3 or TRBV12-4; D remains ambiguous. V dropped 6 bases and J dropped 0 bases, with 19 bases sitting between them. The CDR3 is made up of 17 amino acids. CDR3: CASRPAFSLSSTDTQYF. Here the CDR3 DNA reads TGTGCCAGCAGGCCCGCGTTTAGCTTATCTAGCACAGATACGCAGTATTTT.

The chain links TRBV5-5 to TRBJ2-2; 7 nucleotides agree with TRBD1. The CDR3 consists of 16 residues. The junction had 7 bases not matched to a gene; V was cut back by 4 bases and J by 1 base. CDR1 is SGHKS, CDR2 YYEKEE, per germline (reference sequence). As DNA, the CDR3 is TGTGCCAGCAGCCGCGGTGGGACAGTGAACACCGGGGAGCTGTTTTTT. It encodes CASSRGGTVNTGELFF. The variable domain in full, with the rest retrieved from reference TRBV5-5 and TRBJ2-2, is DAGVTQSPTHLIKTRGQQVTLRCSPISGHKSVSWYQQVLGQGPQFIFQYYEKEERGRGNFPDRFSARQFPNYSSELNVNALLLGDSALYLCASSRGGTVNTGELFFGEGSRLTVL.

The chain recombines TRBV12-3 or TRBV12-4 with TRBJ1-2; the match to TRBD1 covers 8 bases. V was pared by 7 bases and J by 8 bases, with 9 bases of the junction left unmatched. CDR3 length: 13 residues. DNA for the CDR3: TGTGCCAGCACCACGGACAGGGCGTACGGCTACACCTTC. Its translation: CASTTDRAYGYTF.

The chain employs TRBV5-1 and TRBJ2-1; D is unresolved. The CDR3 covers 16 residues. Germline CDR1 and CDR2: SGHRS and YFSETQ. Trimming took 4 bases from V and 0 from J, leaving 14 bases between them. The CDR3 region is CASSPADTHSYNEQFF. The CDR3 region has the DNA TGCGCCAGCAGCCCGGCTGACACCCACTCCTACAATGAGCAGTTCTTC.

At least ten counts were recorded for this clonotype. CDR3 nucleotides: TGTGCCAGCAGTTCCCTTAGGGCTGGGGGCTACAATGAGCAGTTCTTC. It specifies CASSSLRAGGYNEQFF. The J gene is TRBJ2-1, the V gene TRBV12-3 or TRBV12-4; either TRBD1 or TRBD2 may supply D (5 bases each). Trimming stripped 4 bases from V and 3 bases from J, with 16 bases between. The CDR3 covers 16 residues.

This clonotype has only one observation. The chain is built from TRBV6-5 and TRBJ2-7; tentative D call: TRBD2 (6 bases). The V end was cut by 4 bases, the J end by 6 bases, with 16 bases between. This CDR3 comprises 14 residues. From germline, CDR1 is MNHEY and CDR2 SVGAGI. The CDR3 DNA reads as TGTGCCAGCAGTTCAAACGGGCCGGGAGTCGAGCAGTACTTC. Translated, it gives CASSSNGPGVEQYF.

This clonotype was detected a few times. V usage is TRBV9 and J usage is TRBJ2-7, with TRBD1 identical over 8 bases. V lost 4 bases and J lost 4; bases outside the gene matches: 19. The length of the CDR3 is 18 residues. Germline V gene sequence: CDR1 SGDLS, CDR2 YYNGEE. CDR3 sequence (DNA): TGTGCCAGCAGCCCCCGGACAGGGACCCATAAACTAATATACGAGCAGTACGTC. Translating gives CASSPRTGTHKLIYEQYV.

V and J are TRBV7-3 and TRBJ1-5; no clear D gene. This CDR3 has 15 amino acids. Looked up from germline, CDR1 is SGHTA and CDR2 is FQGTGA. V lost 1 base, J lost 1 base, and 8 bases lay in between. The CDR3, as DNA: TGTGCCAGCAGCTTAATAGGGCTGAGCAATCAGCCCCAGCATTTT. It yields the protein CASSLIGLSNQPQHF.

This chain joins TRBV18 and TRBJ2-5; 10 nucleotides agree with TRBD1. V was pared by 3 bases and J by 4 bases, with 5 bases of the junction left unmatched. The CDR3 has 15 amino acids. The V gene's germline CDR1 is KGHSH and CDR2 LQKENI. The CDR3 coding sequence is TGTGCCAGCTCACCGGGACAGGGGCAAACAGAGACCCAGTACTTC. It yields the protein CASSPGQGQTETQYF. The entire variable domain, with the rest obtained from reference TRBV18 and TRBJ2-5, is as follows: NAGVMQNPRHLVRRRGQEARLRCSPMKGHSHVYWYRQLPEEGLKFMVYLQKENIIDESGMPKERFSAEFPKEGPSILRIQQVVRGDSAAYFCASSPGQGQTETQYFGPGTRLLVL.

This clonotype was detected a few times. This chain uses TRBV6-5 with TRBJ1-6; 7 bases are shared with TRBD1. Germline lookup yields CDR1 MNHEY and CDR2 SVGAGI. The junction had 5 bases not matched to a gene; V was cut back by 1 base and J by 8 bases. The length of the CDR3 is 15 residues. The DNA for the CDR3 is TGTGCCAGCAGTTACTTGGCAGGGGGGGATTCACCCCTCCACTTT. This sequence encodes CASSYLAGGDSPLHF.

The rearrangement joins TRBV12-3 or TRBV12-4 to TRBJ1-1; 10 positions agree with TRBD1. The CDR3 runs to 16 residues. V trimming: 6 bases; J trimming: 5 bases; junction bases outside the gene matches: 12. The CDR3 spells CASSLDRGTSGTEAFF. The CDR3 DNA sequence: TGTGCCAGCAGCCTGGACAGGGGGACAAGTGGGACTGAAGCTTTCTTT.

This clonotype was recorded once. The chain is built from TRBV20-1 and TRBJ1-1, with D hard to call. The V and J ends lost 4 bases and 0 bases respectively, with 6 bases between them. The germline V gene has CDR1 DFQATT and CDR2 SNEGSKA (reference sequence). The CDR3 spans 12 residues. CDR3 DNA sequence: TGCAGTGCTACCGACATGAACACTGAAGCTTTCTTT. This codes for CSATDMNTEAFF.

The chain employs TRBV9 and TRBJ2-1; the D call may be TRBD1 or TRBD2 (7 bases each). V lost 6 bases, J lost 6 bases, and 34 bases lay in between. Germline CDR1 reads SGDLS; CDR2 reads YYNGEE. The length of the CDR3 is 20 residues. CDR3 amino acids: CASTRGTAGQAGEGANEQFF. In DNA form, the CDR3 reads TGTGCCAGCACCAGGGGGACAGCCGGGCAGGCGGGAGAAGGGGCCAATGAGCAGTTCTTC.

Worth noting for this clonotype: At one boundary the junction diverges from the germline segment, which might be a read error. The chain has TRBV24-1 and TRBJ2-5; 11 nucleotides line up with TRBD2. Germline CDR1 KGHDR, CDR2 SFDVKD. The CDR3 consists of 19 residues. The CDR3 spells CASSGLVGLAGRSVETQYF. As DNA, the CDR3 is TGTGCCAGCAGTGGCCTCGTAGGACTAGCGGGTCGTAGCGTAGAGACCCAGTACTTC.

This clonotype has just a few counts. The J gene is TRBJ2-1, the V gene TRBV12-3 or TRBV12-4; no firm D call. The CDR3 contains 13 residues. The ends were cut back, 7 bases at V and 6 bases at J, with 13 bases in the middle. The CDR3 loop reads CASTAGESNEQFF. The CDR3 coding sequence is TGTGCCAGCACCGCAGGAGAAAGCAATGAGCAGTTCTTC.